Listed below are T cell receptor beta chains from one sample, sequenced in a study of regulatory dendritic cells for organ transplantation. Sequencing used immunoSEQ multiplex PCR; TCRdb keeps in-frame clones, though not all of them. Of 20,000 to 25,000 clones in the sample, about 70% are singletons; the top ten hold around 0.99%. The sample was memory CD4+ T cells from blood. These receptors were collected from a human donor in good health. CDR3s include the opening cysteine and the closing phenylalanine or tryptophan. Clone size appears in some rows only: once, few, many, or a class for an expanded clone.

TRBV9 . CASSVAGGGYNEQFF
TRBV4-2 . CASSQGRDRTYGYTF
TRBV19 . CASSIFGVGSSHRNQPQHF
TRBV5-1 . CASSLVGFRESNTEAFF
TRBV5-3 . CARSWRLAGGCEQFF
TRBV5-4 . CASSRGDTGELFF
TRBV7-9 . CASSLRDSGTGELFF
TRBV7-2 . CASSQDGQGGYTF
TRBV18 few CASSPPMRGKDTQYF
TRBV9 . CASAKRGARDGGEQFF
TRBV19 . CASRPDRDSYGYTF
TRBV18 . CASSGTGGLQQETQYF
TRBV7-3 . CASSRDSYEQFF
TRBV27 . CASSFNPPGPAYEQYF
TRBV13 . CASSRTGNGGNTIYF
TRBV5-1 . CASSSTGGYETQYF
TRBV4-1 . CASSPRQGASYGYTF
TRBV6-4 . CASSASAGGGQPQHF
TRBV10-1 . CASSAGGATNEKLFF
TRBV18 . CASSPGLVPEQFF
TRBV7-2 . CASSPGGGETQYF
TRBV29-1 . CSASRGMNTEAFF
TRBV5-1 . CASSLLGGVNTGELFF
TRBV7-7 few CASSLGQGNEQYF
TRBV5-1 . CATSLGGSTDTQYF
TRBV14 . CASSQNSLNTEAFF
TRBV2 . CASSVGLAMTYEQYF
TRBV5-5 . CASSLSSFPDTQYF
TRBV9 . CASSARTGGADTQYF
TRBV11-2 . CASSPLGRRGNTEAFF
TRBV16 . CASSQTGSSYNEQFF
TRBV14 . CASSQGLATGELFF
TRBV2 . CASSRTDYGYTF
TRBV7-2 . CASSFHRGGPYEQYF
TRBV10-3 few CAISESKRTGTGYGYTF
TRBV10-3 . CAISESKRTGNLWQYF
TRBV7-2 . CASGGISTDTQYF
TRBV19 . CASSISTGGSRNQPQHF
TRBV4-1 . CASSRGSGGPYEQYF
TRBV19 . CASSSTGRGRNEQFF
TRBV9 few CASSAQGQGASVAFF
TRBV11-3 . CASSTQGAGTGELFF
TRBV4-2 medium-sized CASSQERVRNTEAFF
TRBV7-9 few CASSPTSGADTQYF
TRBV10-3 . CASAREGPYQPQHF
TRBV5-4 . CASSLDSNANEKLFF
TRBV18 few CASSPIQGGTDTQYF
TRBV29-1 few CSVATGSGTEAFF
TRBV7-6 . CASSLGSATKNIQYF
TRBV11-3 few CASREGTYNSPLHF
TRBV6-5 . CASNTGPGEQFF
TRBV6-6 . CASQLGQGATQYF
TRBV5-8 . CASSLLAGGRGEQFF
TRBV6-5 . CASSYSYRDHEAFF
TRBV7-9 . CASSLEGGAFF
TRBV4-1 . CASSTGRGTGELFF
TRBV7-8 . CASFQGGGLNTGELFF
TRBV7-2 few CASSLTGGSKINTDTQYF
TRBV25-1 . CASAGARSYNEQFF